The 10 T cell receptor beta chains given below trace back to one sample, sequenced in a study of tumor-infiltrating lymphocytes in primary liver carcinoma. Co-extracted RNA and DNA came from about 19-30 mg of unsorted bulk tissue. Reverse transcription of roughly 480 ng total RNA with a constant-region primer produced TCR beta cDNA. Three nested multiplex PCR rounds, a slightly modified ARM-PCR method, built the TCR beta libraries. Primers for the first two PCR rounds were TRBV1-TRBV30 forward primers and a C-beta reverse primer (about 9 cycles per round). One entry per CDR3 protein, called by TCRdb with MiXCR from the multiplex PCR reads. The sample includes some 50,000 distinct CDR3 sequences, 65% to 80% of them seen just once. Sequenced input: liver tumor tissue from sampling region 5. Subset: tumor region T5, tumor centre. The receptors were sampled from a man aged 35-49 years with primary liver carcinoma and hepatitis B virus infection.

This clonotype was seen many times. The gene calls are TRBV29-1 and TRBJ1-2, with D maybe TRBD1 (6 bases). Germline CDR1 SQVTM, CDR2 ANQGSEA. V was clipped by 6 bases and J by 5 bases, with 10 bases between them. CDR3 size: 11 residues. The CDR3 DNA reads as TGCAGCGTCGGGGACACTTATGGCTACACCTTC. It yields the protein CSVGDTYGYTF.

Notes on this clonotype: The junction does not match germline at one end; this may be a read error. The chain joins TRBV10-3 to TRBJ2-5; TRBD1 aligns across 11 bases. The CDR3 has 15 residues. The germline V gene has CDR1 ENHRY and CDR2 SYGVKD. CDR3 nucleotides: TGTGCCATCACTGAGCTGGACAGGGGGCGTCAGACCCAGTACTTC. Translated, it gives CAITELDRGRQTQYF.

Comment on this clonotype: A read error may produce the germline difference seen at one junction end. The chain uses TRBV28 and TRBJ2-7; D perhaps matches TRBD1 (6 bases). CDR1 and CDR2 from the germline V gene are MDHEN and SYDVKM. The CDR3 extends over 15 amino acids. CDR3 in amino acids: CASRPQGSGTYEQSF. CDR3 nucleotides: TGTGCCAGCAGGCCACAGGGCTCGGGGACCTACGAGCAGTCCTTC.

Comments on this clonotype: A clone one base away is much larger, so this may be a read error. This chain uses TRBV28 with TRBJ2-1; D is unclear. CDR1 is MDHEN and CDR2 is SYDVKM in the germline V gene. The CDR3 contains 15 residues. CDR3 in DNA: TGTGCCAGCAGTACCGAGTCCTTCTCCTACAATGAGCACTTCTTC. Translated: CASSTESFSYNEHFF.

This clonotype was seen once. A read error may produce the germline difference seen at one junction end. The chain uses TRBV12-3 or TRBV12-4 and TRBJ2-1; D is undetermined. The CDR3 consists of 16 residues. CDR3 nucleotide sequence: TGTGTCAGCAGCTCCCTGACTCCGAGCTCCTACAATGAGCAGTTCTTC. Translated: CVSSSLTPSSYNEQFF.

This clonotype showed up many times. The chain links TRBV10-1 to TRBJ2-3; TRBD1 matches at 9 bases. Germline V gene lookup returns CDR1 WNHNN and CDR2 SYGVQD (reference sequence). The CDR3 runs to 15 residues. Trimming removed 4 bases from V and 6 bases from J; junction bases left unmatched: 8. The CDR3 nucleotides are TGCGCCAGCAGTGTAACCGGGACAGGGACCGATACGCAGTATTTT. It codes for CASSVTGTGTDTQYF.

Only a few counts were recorded for this clonotype. This chain connects TRBV20-1 to TRBJ2-7; 13 nucleotides agree with TRBD2. Germline CDR1 is DFQATT and CDR2 is SNEGSKA (reference sequence). The V and J ends lost 3 bases and 4 bases, in that order; junction bases with no gene match: 3. CDR3 length: 14 residues. The CDR3 region is CSASGLAGEYEQYF. CDR3 bases: TGCAGTGCTAGTGGACTAGCGGGAGAGTACGAGCAGTACTTC.

Concerning this clonotype: The junction departs from germline at one end; a sequencing error may be responsible. The V and J genes are TRBV13 and TRBJ1-4; unclear D gene. The CDR3 totals 13 residues. Germline V gives CDR1 PRHDT, CDR2 FYEKMQ (reference sequence). The CDR3 DNA is TGTGCCAGGAGCTTAAGGAGCGCGGAAAAACTGTTATTT. Protein: CARSLRSAEKLLF.

Notes on this clonotype: No conserved phenylalanine or tryptophan ends this CDR3, so it is likely a read error. The chain joins TRBV6-5 to TRBJ2-1; TRBD1 might be the D (6 bases). Trimming pared 5 bases from V and 5 bases from J, leaving 19 bases between. The CDR3 extends over 16 amino acids. Germline values: CDR1 MNHEY, CDR2 SVGAGI. CDR3 DNA: TGTGCCAGCAGTCCTACTAGGGGGAGAAATGACAATGAGCAGTTCATC. It specifies CASSPTRGRNDNEQFI.

In its sample, this clonotype was seen a few times. One base away lies a much larger clone, so this may be a sequencing read error. The V gene is TRBV12-3 or TRBV12-4, the J gene TRBJ2-2, with TRBD1 identical over 7 bases. The CDR3 runs to 14 residues. J gave up 9 bases and V 11 bases, and 15 bases lay outside the gene matches. CDR3 DNA sequence: TGTGCCGGCACCTATACGACAGGGCCCAGGGAGCTGTTTTTT. Its translation is CAGTYTTGPRELFF.